The text below deals with one T cell receptor beta chain. Its antigen is as yet unknown. These data originate in a study of graft-versus-host responses after intestinal transplantation. In the study overall: In this cohort, recipients had multivisceral, liver-intestinal, or isolated intestinal transplants.

This table comes from immunoSEQ multiplex PCR, and its TCRdb copy is limited to in-frame clones, with some not included. The sample lists about 97,000 clones; about nine tenths were seen once. Study results and limitations: Graft-versus-host to host-versus-graft clonal ratios in allografts were high in patients with graft-donor T cell macrochimerism.

The V end lost 4 bases, the J end lost 6 bases, and 10 bases lay between the germline ends. CDR3 length: 13 amino acids. CDR1 is SGHRS, CDR2 YFSETQ, per germline. Sample: PBMCs, taken approximately 470 days after intestinal transplant. This TCR came from a human patient who received an intestinal transplant, so some T cells may come from the graft donor. This chain connects TRBV5-1 to TRBJ2-2; D may correspond to TRBD1 or TRBD2 (6 bases each). The CDR3 region is CASSRGQAGELFF. The DNA for the CDR3 is TGCGCCAGCAGCCGGGGGCAGGCCGGGGAGCTGTTTTTT.